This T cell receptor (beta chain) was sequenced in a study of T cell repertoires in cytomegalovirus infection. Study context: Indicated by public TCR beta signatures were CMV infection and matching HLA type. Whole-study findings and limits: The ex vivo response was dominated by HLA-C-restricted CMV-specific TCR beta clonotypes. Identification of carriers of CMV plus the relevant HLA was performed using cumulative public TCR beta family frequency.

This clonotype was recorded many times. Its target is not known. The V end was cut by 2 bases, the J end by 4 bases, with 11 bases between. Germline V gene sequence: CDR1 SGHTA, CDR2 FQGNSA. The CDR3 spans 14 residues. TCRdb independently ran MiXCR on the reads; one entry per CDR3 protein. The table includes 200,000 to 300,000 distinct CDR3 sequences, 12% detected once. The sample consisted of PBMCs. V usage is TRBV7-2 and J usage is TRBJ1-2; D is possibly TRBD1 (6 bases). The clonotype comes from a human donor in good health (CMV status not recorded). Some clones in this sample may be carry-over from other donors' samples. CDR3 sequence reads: CASSLIGGVYGYTF. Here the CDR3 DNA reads TGTGCCAGCAGCTTAATCGGGGGCGTCTATGGCTACACCTTC.